This paragraph covers one T cell receptor beta chain sequence. The antigen is not known. Sequencing used immunoSEQ v3.0 at survey level. Repertoires were generated with immunoSEQ multiplex PCR, while TCRdb's copy carries only in-frame clones and drops some. Found here are about 25,000 clones, 80% to 90% of them singletons; the top ten hold 15%. The source of the sample is a study of long-term antiretroviral therapy in people with HIV. Points from the study as a whole: The study lacked data on ART adherence, viral resistance or therapy changes.

The CDR3 runs to 14 residues. Germline V gene data show CDR1 as GTSNPN and CDR2 as SVGIG (reference sequence). Trimming pared 3 bases from V and 1 base from J, leaving 12 bases between. The V gene is TRBV30, the J gene TRBJ1-1; TRBD1 might be the D (5 bases). Source: unsorted PBMCs, taken 1.2 years after starting antiretroviral therapy. This TCR came from a man in his fifties or sixties with HIV. CDR3 sequence reads: CAWRWGTGNTEAFF. CDR3 nucleotide sequence: TGTGCCTGGAGGTGGGGTACAGGGAACACTGAAGCTTTCTTT.